This entry features one TCR beta chain sequence. This record comes from a study of Ad26.COV2.S vaccination and SARS-CoV-2 variants. Across the whole study: Ad26.COV2.S was injected intramuscularly once or twice, 56 days apart.

As to treatment: 19 received Ad26.COV2.S at low or high dose, single or two shots; about 5 received placebo; per-sample allocation not given. Repertoires come from day 63 after the first vaccine or placebo injection. The repertoire was sequenced with immunoSEQ multiplex PCR; TCRdb's copy has only in-frame clones and lacks some. The sample contains about 400,000 clones, 83% of which appear only once. Sequencing used peripheral blood, obtained in a trial of Ad26.COV2.S vaccine versus placebo. The clonotype was recovered from a person aged 18-60 years who received the Ad26.COV2.S COVID-19 vaccine or a placebo.

CDR3 nucleotides: TGTGCCAGCAAGCACCGGGCAAAGGCTGAAGCTTTCTTT. Protein sequence: CASKHRAKAEAFF. The J gene is TRBJ1-1, the V gene TRBV6-5; D remains ambiguous. The V end was cut by 7 bases, the J end by 6 bases, with 15 bases between. In germline, CDR1 is MNHEY, CDR2 SVGAGI. The CDR3 has 13 amino acids.